A selection of T cell receptor beta chains follows, all from one sample in a study of yellow fever vaccine responses in identical twins. TCRdb recomputed calls from the RT-PCR reads with MiXCR, one row per CDR3 protein. Here the sample spans about 16,000 distinct CDR3 sequences, approximately 78% being singletons. The specimen was T cells from blood (PBMCs), unsorted or a sorted subset (not recorded which), collected before or after yellow fever vaccination (not recorded which). The receptor set was obtained from a woman under 30 who received the yellow fever vaccine. Each CDR3 is given with its conserved first and last residue. Fields, in order: CDR3 length, clone size, V gene, J gene, D gene, CDR3 protein, CDR3 DNA. The D gene is left open where the match is weak. Only some rows state a clone size, as once, few, many or a class for expanded clones.

cdr3_length: 13; clone_size: -; v_call: TRBV18; j_call: TRBJ2-5; d_call: -; cdr3_aa: CASSPAHQETQYF; cdr3_nt: TGTGCCAGCTCACCAGCTCACCAAGAGACCCAGTACTTC
cdr3_length: 11; clone_size: -; v_call: TRBV28; j_call: TRBJ2-7; d_call: -; cdr3_aa: CASSFRDEQYF; cdr3_nt: TGTGCCAGCAGTTTCAGGGACGAGCAGTACTTC
cdr3_length: 11; clone_size: -; v_call: TRBV18; j_call: TRBJ2-1; d_call: -; cdr3_aa: CASSPKDEQFF; cdr3_nt: TGTGCCAGCTCACCAAAGGATGAGCAGTTCTTC
cdr3_length: 18; clone_size: -; v_call: TRBV5-1; j_call: TRBJ2-7; d_call: TRBD1; cdr3_aa: CASSHKQGPTSRGYEQYF; cdr3_nt: TGCGCCAGCAGCCATAAACAGGGGCCCACTTCAAGGGGCTACGAGCAGTACTTC
cdr3_length: 11; clone_size: -; v_call: TRBV20-1; j_call: TRBJ2-3; d_call: -; cdr3_aa: CGIKSTDTQYF; cdr3_nt: TGCGGGATCAAGAGCACAGATACGCAGTATTTT
cdr3_length: 15; clone_size: -; v_call: TRBV4-3; j_call: TRBJ2-5; d_call: -; cdr3_aa: CASSQDDTSQETQYF; cdr3_nt: TGCGCCAGCAGCCAAGATGACACTTCTCAAGAGACCCAGTACTTC
cdr3_length: 15; clone_size: -; v_call: TRBV11-3; j_call: TRBJ2-7; d_call: TRBD2; cdr3_aa: CASRVGLAGNYEQYF; cdr3_nt: TGTGCCAGCAGAGTTGGACTAGCGGGGAACTACGAGCAGTACTTC
cdr3_length: 11; clone_size: once; v_call: TRBV29-1; j_call: TRBJ2-3; d_call: TRBD2; cdr3_aa: CSVGREGTQYF; cdr3_nt: TGCAGCGTTGGCCGGGAGGGTACGCAGTATTTT
cdr3_length: 18; clone_size: -; v_call: TRBV21-1; j_call: TRBJ1-4; d_call: -; cdr3_aa: CASGTLRVSRPTNEKLFF; cdr3_nt: TGTGCCAGCGGGACCCTCAGGGTGTCTCGTCCAACTAATGAAAAACTGTTTTTT
cdr3_length: 12; clone_size: once; v_call: TRBV24-1; j_call: TRBJ2-1; d_call: TRBD1; cdr3_aa: CATGTDYNEQFF; cdr3_nt: TGTGCCACAGGGACAGACTACAATGAGCAGTTCTTC